Listed below are T cell receptor beta chains from one sample, sequenced in a study of cytomegalovirus exposure and HLA in healthy donors. Profiled with immunoSEQ multiplex PCR; TCRdb holds only in-frame clones, not every one. The data contain more than 110,000 clones, about 80% of them seen just once; the ten biggest clones take up 1.4% to 1.5%. Sequencing was done on a sample of PBMCs. These receptors were obtained from a man in his thirties or forties in good health and CMV-seropositive. Each CDR3 is given with its conserved first and last residue. Each record gives: clone size, D gene, V gene, J gene, CDR3 protein, CDR3 DNA. D genes are given only for firm matches. Rows give clone size only sometimes, using once, few, many, or a class for an expanded clone.

abundance: -; d_gene: -; v_gene: TRBV6-1; j_gene: TRBJ2-6; CDR3aa: CASSAGRVGSPGANVLTF; CDR3nt: TGTGCCAGCAGTGCTGGCAGGGTAGGCAGCCCTGGGGCCAACGTCCTGACTTTC
abundance: -; d_gene: -; v_gene: TRBV27; j_gene: TRBJ2-3; CDR3aa: CASSFEVSPTDTQYF; CDR3nt: TGTGCCAGCAGTTTTGAGGTTAGCCCCACAGATACGCAGTATTTT
abundance: -; d_gene: -; v_gene: TRBV2; j_gene: TRBJ1-4; CDR3aa: CASSEFGQYNEKLFF; CDR3nt: TGTGCCAGCAGTGAGTTTGGGCAGTACAACGAAAAACTGTTTTTT
abundance: -; d_gene: -; v_gene: TRBV4-1; j_gene: TRBJ2-5; CDR3aa: CASSQINGVPNF; CDR3nt: TGCGCCAGCAGCCAAATCAACGGGGTGCCGAACTTC
abundance: -; d_gene: -; v_gene: TRBV6-1; j_gene: TRBJ1-5; CDR3aa: CATSGGGTQPQHF; CDR3nt: TGTGCCACCTCTGGGGGGGGGACTCAGCCCCAGCATTTT
abundance: -; d_gene: TRBD2; v_gene: TRBV28; j_gene: TRBJ2-7; CDR3aa: CASTPLAGALEQYF; CDR3nt: TGTGCCAGCACACCACTAGCGGGGGCCCTCGAGCAGTACTTC
abundance: -; d_gene: -; v_gene: TRBV15; j_gene: TRBJ1-1; CDR3aa: CATSEGLGAFF; CDR3nt: TGTGCCACCAGCGAAGGTCTGGGCGCTTTCTTT
abundance: -; d_gene: TRBD1; v_gene: TRBV5-1; j_gene: TRBJ2-1; CDR3aa: CASSHTGTGYRGEQFF; CDR3nt: TGCGCCAGCAGCCATACCGGGACAGGGTATCGTGGTGAGCAGTTCTTC
abundance: -; d_gene: -; v_gene: TRBV19; j_gene: TRBJ2-7; CDR3aa: CASSTYYRGLSYEQYF; CDR3nt: TGTGCCAGTAGTACCTACTACCGGGGTCTTTCCTACGAGCAGTACTTC
abundance: -; d_gene: TRBD1; v_gene: TRBV13; j_gene: TRBJ2-7; CDR3aa: CASSGDRDSYEQYF; CDR3nt: TGTGCCAGCAGCGGGGACAGGGACTCCTACGAGCAGTACTTC
abundance: -; d_gene: TRBD1; v_gene: TRBV29-1; j_gene: TRBJ2-3; CDR3aa: CSVDPGTGTDTQYF; CDR3nt: TGCAGCGTCGATCCCGGGACAGGGACAGATACGCAGTATTTT
abundance: -; d_gene: TRBD2; v_gene: TRBV6-1; j_gene: TRBJ2-3; CDR3aa: CASSDGLAGGWDTQYF; CDR3nt: TGTGCCAGCAGTGACGGGCTAGCGGGGGGCTGGGATACGCAGTATTTT
abundance: once; d_gene: TRBD2; v_gene: TRBV28; j_gene: TRBJ2-7; CDR3aa: CASSFSSGSLYEQYF; CDR3nt: TGTGCCAGCAGTTTCTCCAGCGGGAGTCTCTACGAGCAGTACTTC
abundance: few; d_gene: -; v_gene: TRBV7-2; j_gene: TRBJ1-4; CDR3aa: CASGAGAANEKLFF; CDR3nt: TGTGCCAGCGGGGCGGGGGCGGCTAATGAAAAACTGTTTTTT
abundance: -; d_gene: TRBD2; v_gene: TRBV6-5; j_gene: TRBJ2-3; CDR3aa: CASLRTSGGGDTQYF; CDR3nt: TGTGCCAGCTTGCGGACTAGCGGGGGCGGGGATACGCAGTATTTT
abundance: -; d_gene: TRBD2; v_gene: TRBV9; j_gene: TRBJ2-5; CDR3aa: CASSVELAGSGEQYF; CDR3nt: TGTGCCAGCAGCGTAGAGTTAGCGGGGTCAGGGGAGCAGTACTTC
abundance: -; d_gene: TRBD2; v_gene: TRBV5-4; j_gene: TRBJ2-1; CDR3aa: CASSLGGGLAGVGNEQFF; CDR3nt: TGTGCCAGCAGCTTGGGGGGGGGCCTAGCGGGGGTGGGGAATGAGCAGTTCTTC
abundance: few; d_gene: TRBD1; v_gene: TRBV2; j_gene: TRBJ1-2; CDR3aa: CASTEDRVGYTF; CDR3nt: TGTGCCAGCACCGAGGACAGGGTTGGCTACACCTTC
abundance: -; d_gene: -; v_gene: TRBV7-2; j_gene: TRBJ2-1; CDR3aa: CASSLGPHNEQFF; CDR3nt: TGTGCCAGCAGCTTAGGGCCTCACAATGAGCAGTTCTTC
abundance: few; d_gene: -; v_gene: TRBV9; j_gene: TRBJ1-1; CDR3aa: CASSVVGGSLNTEAFF; CDR3nt: TGTGCCAGCAGCGTGGTAGGGGGATCCCTTAACACTGAAGCTTTCTTT
abundance: -; d_gene: -; v_gene: TRBV5-8; j_gene: TRBJ2-2; CDR3aa: CASSSFPGVNTGELFF; CDR3nt: TGTGCCAGCAGCTCCTTTCCAGGGGTCAACACCGGGGAGCTGTTTTTT
abundance: -; d_gene: TRBD2; v_gene: TRBV5-1; j_gene: TRBJ2-7; CDR3aa: CASSWTVLAGEGYEQYF; CDR3nt: TGCGCCAGCAGTTGGACCGTTCTAGCGGGAGAGGGCTACGAGCAGTACTTC
abundance: -; d_gene: TRBD1; v_gene: TRBV11-3; j_gene: TRBJ2-7; CDR3aa: CASSPQGQNEQYF; CDR3nt: TGTGCCAGCAGCCCACAGGGGCAAAACGAGCAGTACTTC
abundance: once; d_gene: -; v_gene: TRBV7-8; j_gene: TRBJ2-7; CDR3aa: CASSFQGYEQYF; CDR3nt: TGTGCCAGCAGCTTCCAGGGCTACGAGCAGTACTTC
abundance: -; d_gene: TRBD1; v_gene: TRBV5-8; j_gene: TRBJ2-5; CDR3aa: CASKPGTGAAETQYF; CDR3nt: TGTGCCAGCAAACCCGGGACAGGGGCTGCGGAGACCCAGTACTTC
abundance: few; d_gene: TRBD1; v_gene: TRBV28; j_gene: TRBJ2-3; CDR3aa: CASSLGTAKGETDTQYF; CDR3nt: TGTGCCAGCAGTTTAGGGACAGCCAAGGGAGAGACAGATACGCAGTATTTT